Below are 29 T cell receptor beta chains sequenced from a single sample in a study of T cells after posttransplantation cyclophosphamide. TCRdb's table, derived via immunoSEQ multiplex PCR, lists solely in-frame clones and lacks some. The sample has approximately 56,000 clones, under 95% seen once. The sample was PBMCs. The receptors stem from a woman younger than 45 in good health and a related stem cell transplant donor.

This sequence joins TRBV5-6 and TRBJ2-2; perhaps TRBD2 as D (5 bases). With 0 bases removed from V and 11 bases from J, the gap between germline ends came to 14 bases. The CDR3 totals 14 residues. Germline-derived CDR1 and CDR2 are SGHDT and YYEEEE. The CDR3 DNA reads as TGTGCCAGCAGCTTGGCCGGCGGACTGATCGAGCTGTTTTTT. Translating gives CASSLAGGLIELFF.

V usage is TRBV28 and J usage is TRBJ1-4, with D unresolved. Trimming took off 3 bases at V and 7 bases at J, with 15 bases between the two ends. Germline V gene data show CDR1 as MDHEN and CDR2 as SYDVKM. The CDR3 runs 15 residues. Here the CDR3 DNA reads TGTGCCAGCAGTTTCTCGGCCGGGGTTGGTGAAAAACTGTTTTTT. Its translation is CASSFSAGVGEKLFF. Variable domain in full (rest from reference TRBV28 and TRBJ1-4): DVKVTQSSRYLVKRTGEKVFLECVQDMDHENMFWYRQDPGLGLRLIYFSYDVKMKEKGDIPEGYSVSREKKERFSLILESASTNQTSMYLCASSFSAGVGEKLFFGSGTQLSVL.

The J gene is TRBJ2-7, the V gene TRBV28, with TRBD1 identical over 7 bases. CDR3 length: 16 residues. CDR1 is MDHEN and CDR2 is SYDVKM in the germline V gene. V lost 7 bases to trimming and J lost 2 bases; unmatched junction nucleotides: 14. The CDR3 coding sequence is TGTGCCAGCATTCCTTTCTCGCCTGGGACAGCCTACGAGCAGTACTTC. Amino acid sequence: CASIPFSPGTAYEQYF.

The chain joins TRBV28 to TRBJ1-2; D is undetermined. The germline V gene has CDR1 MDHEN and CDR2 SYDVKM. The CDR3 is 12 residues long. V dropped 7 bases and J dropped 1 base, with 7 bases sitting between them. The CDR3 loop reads CASTRDNYGYTF. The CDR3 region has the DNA TGTGCCAGCACCCGGGATAACTATGGCTACACCTTC.

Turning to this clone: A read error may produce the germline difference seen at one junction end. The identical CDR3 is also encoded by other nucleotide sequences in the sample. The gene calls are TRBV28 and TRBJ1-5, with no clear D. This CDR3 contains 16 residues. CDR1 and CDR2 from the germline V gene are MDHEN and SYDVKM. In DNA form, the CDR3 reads TGTGCCAGCAGTTTGGCTCGGCGGAGTAGCAATCAGCCACAGCATTTT. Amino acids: CASSLARRSSNQPQHF.

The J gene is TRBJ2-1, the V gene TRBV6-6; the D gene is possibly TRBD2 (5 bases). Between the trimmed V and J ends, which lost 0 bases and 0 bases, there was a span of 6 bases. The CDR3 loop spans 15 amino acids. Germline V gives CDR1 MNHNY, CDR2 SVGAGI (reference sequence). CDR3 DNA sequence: TGTGCCAGCAGTTACTCTAGCGACTCCTACAATGAGCAGTTCTTC. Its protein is CASSYSSDSYNEQFF.

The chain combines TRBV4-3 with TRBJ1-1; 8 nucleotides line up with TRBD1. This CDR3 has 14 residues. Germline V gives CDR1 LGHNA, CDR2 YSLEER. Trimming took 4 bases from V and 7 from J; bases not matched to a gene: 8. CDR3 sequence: CASSRNRGDYEAFF. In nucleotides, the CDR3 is TGCGCCAGCAGCCGAAACAGGGGGGACTATGAAGCTTTCTTT.

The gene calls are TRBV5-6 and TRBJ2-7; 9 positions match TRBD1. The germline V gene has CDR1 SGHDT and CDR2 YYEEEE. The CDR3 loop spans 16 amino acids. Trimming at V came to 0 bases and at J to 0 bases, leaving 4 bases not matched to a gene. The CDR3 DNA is TGTGCCAGCAGCTTGGGGGGGGGACAGGGCTCCTACGAGCAGTACTTC. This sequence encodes CASSLGGGQGSYEQYF.

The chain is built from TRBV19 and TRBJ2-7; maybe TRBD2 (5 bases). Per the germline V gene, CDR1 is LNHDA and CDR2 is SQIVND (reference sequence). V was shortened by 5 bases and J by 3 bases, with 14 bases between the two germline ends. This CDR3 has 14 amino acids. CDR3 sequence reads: CASSLLASGYEQYF. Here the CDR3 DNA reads TGTGCCAGTAGTCTATTGGCCAGCGGCTACGAGCAGTACTTC.

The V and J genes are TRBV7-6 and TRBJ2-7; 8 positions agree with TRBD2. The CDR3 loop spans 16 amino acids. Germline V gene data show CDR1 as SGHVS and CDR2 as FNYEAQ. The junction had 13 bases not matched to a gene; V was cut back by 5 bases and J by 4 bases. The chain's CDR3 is CASSRKGSGGNYEQYF. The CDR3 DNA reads TGTGCCAGCAGCCGGAAGGGGAGCGGGGGAAATTACGAGCAGTACTTC.

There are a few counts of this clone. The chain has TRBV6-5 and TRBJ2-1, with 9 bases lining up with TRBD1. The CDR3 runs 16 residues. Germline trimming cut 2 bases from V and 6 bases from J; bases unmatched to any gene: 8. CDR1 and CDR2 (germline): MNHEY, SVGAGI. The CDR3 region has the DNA TGTGCCAGCAGTTACACCGACAGGGGGTCATCCAATGAGCAGTTCTTC. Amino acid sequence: CASSYTDRGSSNEQFF.

The CDR3 sequence: CASSQGLDRGLETQYF. The CDR3 coding sequence is TGTGCCAGCAGCCAGGGCCTTGACAGGGGGCTGGAGACCCAGTACTTC. This chain joins TRBV4-2 and TRBJ2-5; TRBD1 matches at 10 bases. There are 16 residues in the CDR3. V dropped 3 bases and J dropped 5; count of bases not matched to a gene: 9. From germline, CDR1 is LGHNA and CDR2 YNFKEQ.

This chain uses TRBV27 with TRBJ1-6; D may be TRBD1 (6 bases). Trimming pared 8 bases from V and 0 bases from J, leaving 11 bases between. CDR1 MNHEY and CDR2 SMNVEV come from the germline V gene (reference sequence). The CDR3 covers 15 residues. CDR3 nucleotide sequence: TGTGCCAGCCGTATAGGGGGCTCCTATAATTCACCCCTCCACTTT. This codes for CASRIGGSYNSPLHF.

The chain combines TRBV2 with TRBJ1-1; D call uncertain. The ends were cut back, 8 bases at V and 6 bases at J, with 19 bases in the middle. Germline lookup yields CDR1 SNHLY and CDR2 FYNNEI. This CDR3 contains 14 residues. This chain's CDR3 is CASSLRGLGSEAFF. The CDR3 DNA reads TGTGCCAGCTCCCTTCGCGGGTTGGGATCTGAAGCTTTCTTT.

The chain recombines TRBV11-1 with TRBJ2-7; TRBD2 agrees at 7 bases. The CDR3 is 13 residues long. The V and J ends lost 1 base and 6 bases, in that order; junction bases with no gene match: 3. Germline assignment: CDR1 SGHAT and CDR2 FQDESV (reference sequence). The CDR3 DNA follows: TGTGCCAGCAGCTTAGGGGGGGGTTTCGAGCAGTACTTC. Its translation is CASSLGGGFEQYF.

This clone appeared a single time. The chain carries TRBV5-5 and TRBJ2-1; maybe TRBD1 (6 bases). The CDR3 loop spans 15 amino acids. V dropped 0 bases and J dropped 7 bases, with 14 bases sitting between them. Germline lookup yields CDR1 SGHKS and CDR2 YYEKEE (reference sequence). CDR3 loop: CASSLEGRRGNEQFF. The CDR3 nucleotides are TGTGCCAGCAGCTTGGAGGGACGTAGGGGGAATGAGCAGTTCTTC.

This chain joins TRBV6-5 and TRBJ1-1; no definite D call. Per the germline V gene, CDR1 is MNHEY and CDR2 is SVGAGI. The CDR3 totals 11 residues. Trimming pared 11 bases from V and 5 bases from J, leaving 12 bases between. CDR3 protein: CAAWAGTEAFF. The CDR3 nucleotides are TGTGCCGCTTGGGCGGGTACTGAAGCTTTCTTT.

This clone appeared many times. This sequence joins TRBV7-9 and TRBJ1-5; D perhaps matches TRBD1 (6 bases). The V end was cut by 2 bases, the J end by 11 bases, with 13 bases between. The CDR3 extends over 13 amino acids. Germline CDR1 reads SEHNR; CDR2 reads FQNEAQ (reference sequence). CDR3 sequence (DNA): TGTGCCAGCAGCTTATCGGGGTCAGGGGCCCAGCATTTT. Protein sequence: CASSLSGSGAQHF.

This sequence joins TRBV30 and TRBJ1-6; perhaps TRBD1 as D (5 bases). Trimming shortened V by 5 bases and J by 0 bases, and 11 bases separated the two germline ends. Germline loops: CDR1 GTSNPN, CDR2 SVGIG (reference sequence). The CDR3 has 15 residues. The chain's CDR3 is CAWEYRSSYNSPLHF. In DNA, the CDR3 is TGTGCCTGGGAGTACAGGAGCTCCTATAATTCACCCCTCCACTTT. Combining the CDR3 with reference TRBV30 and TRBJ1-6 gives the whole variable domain SQTIHQWPATLVQPVGSPLSLECTVEGTSNPNLYWYRQAAGRGLQLLFYSVGIGQISSEVPQNLSASRPQDRQFILSSKKLLLSDSGFYLCAWEYRSSYNSPLHFGNGTRLTVT.

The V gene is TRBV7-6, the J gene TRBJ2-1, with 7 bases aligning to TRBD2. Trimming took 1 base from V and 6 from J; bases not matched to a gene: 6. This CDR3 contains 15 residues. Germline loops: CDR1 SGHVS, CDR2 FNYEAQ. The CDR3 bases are TGTGCCAGCAGCTTAGGGGGGGGTGCGGTCAATGAGCAGTTCTTC. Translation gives CASSLGGGAVNEQFF.

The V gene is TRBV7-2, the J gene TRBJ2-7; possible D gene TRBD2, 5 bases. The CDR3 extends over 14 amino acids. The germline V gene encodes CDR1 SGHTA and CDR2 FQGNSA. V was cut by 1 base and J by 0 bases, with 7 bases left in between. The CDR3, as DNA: TGTGCCAGCAGCTTAGGACTAAACTCCTACGAGCAGTACTTC. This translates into CASSLGLNSYEQYF.

DNA for the CDR3: TGTGCCAGCAGCCCTAAAGGGGGAAACTATGGCTACACCTTC. This gives the protein CASSPKGGNYGYTF. V is TRBV7-2 and J is TRBJ1-2; tentatively, D is TRBD1 (6 bases). Germline V gene lookup returns CDR1 SGHTA and CDR2 FQGNSA. The V gene lost 5 bases and the J gene lost 2 bases, with 12 bases spanning the gap. The CDR3 totals 14 residues.

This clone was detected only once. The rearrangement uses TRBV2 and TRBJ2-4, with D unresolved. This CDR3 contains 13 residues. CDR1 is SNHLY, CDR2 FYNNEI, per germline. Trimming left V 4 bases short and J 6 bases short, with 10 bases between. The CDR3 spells CASSASVPNIQYF. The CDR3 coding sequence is TGTGCCAGCAGTGCCTCGGTCCCAAACATTCAGTACTTC.

The CDR3 sequence: CASSSRLVGDEQFF. CDR3 nucleotide sequence: TGCGCCAGCAGTTCCAGACTAGTCGGGGATGAGCAGTTCTTC. J is TRBJ2-1 and V is TRBV5-1; tentative D call: TRBD2 (6 bases). V shed 5 bases and J shed 8 bases, with 17 bases lying between them. Germline CDR1 reads SGHRS; CDR2 reads YFSETQ. CDR3 size: 14 residues.

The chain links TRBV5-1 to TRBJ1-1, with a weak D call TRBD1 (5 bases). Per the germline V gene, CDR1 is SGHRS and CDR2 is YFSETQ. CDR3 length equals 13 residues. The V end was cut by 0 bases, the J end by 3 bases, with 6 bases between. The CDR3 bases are TGCGCCAGCAGCTTGGCAGGGCACACTGAAGCTTTCTTT. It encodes CASSLAGHTEAFF. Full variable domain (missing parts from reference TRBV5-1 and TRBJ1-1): KAGVTQTPRYLIKTRGQQVTLSCSPISGHRSVSWYQQTPGQGLQFLFEYFSETQRNKGNFPGRFSGRQFSNSRSEMNVSTLELGDSALYLCASSLAGHTEAFFGQGTRLTVV.

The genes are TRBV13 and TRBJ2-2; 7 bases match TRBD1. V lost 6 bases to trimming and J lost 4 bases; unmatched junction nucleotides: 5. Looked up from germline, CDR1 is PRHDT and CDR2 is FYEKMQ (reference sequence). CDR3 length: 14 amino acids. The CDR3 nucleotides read TGTGCCAGCAGAGGTAGGGGGCGCACCGGGGAGCTGTTTTTT. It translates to CASRGRGRTGELFF.

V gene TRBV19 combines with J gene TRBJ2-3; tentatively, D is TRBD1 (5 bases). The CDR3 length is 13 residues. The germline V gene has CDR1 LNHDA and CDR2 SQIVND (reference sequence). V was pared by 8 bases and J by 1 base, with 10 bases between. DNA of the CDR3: TGTGCCAGTGGGTCACAGGGCACAGATACGCAGTATTTT. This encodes CASGSQGTDTQYF.

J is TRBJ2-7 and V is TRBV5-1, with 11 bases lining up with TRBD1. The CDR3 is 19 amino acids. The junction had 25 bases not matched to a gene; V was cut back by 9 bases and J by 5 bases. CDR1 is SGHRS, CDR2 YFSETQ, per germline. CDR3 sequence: CATGGILARTGGAGHEQYF. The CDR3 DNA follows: TGCGCCACCGGAGGTATCCTGGCCAGGACAGGGGGCGCTGGCCACGAGCAGTACTTC.

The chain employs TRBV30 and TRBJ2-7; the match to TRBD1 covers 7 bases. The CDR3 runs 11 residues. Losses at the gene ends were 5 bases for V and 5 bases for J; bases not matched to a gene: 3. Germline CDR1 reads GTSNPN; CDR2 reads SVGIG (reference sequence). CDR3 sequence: CAWDREHEQYF. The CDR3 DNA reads TGTGCCTGGGACAGGGAGCACGAGCAGTACTTC. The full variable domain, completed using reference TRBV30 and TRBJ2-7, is SQTIHQWPATLVQPVGSPLSLECTVEGTSNPNLYWYRQAAGRGLQLLFYSVGIGQISSEVPQNLSASRPQDRQFILSSKKLLLSDSGFYLCAWDREHEQYFGPGTRLTVT.